The 10 T cell receptor beta chains reported below all come from one sample, sequenced in a study of cytomegalovirus exposure and HLA in healthy donors. The primer mix had 60 Vbeta and 13 Jbeta primers. Produced via immunoSEQ multiplex PCR; TCRdb's table is partial and in-frame only. The sample consists of 150,000 to 200,000 clones, roughly 80% of them appearing once. Sequencing was done on a sample of PBMCs. The receptors were sampled from a man in his forties in good health and CMV-seropositive.

The chain joins TRBV7-9 to TRBJ2-2; 10 bases match TRBD2. The CDR3 consists of 19 residues. Germline V CDR1 and CDR2: SEHNR, FQNEAQ (reference sequence). Germline trimming cut 3 bases from V and 4 bases from J; bases unmatched to any gene: 14. As DNA, the CDR3 is TGTGCCAGCAGCTTCCTCTTTGGAAGCGGGGGGGCCCGCACCGGGGAGCTGTTTTTT. Protein product: CASSFLFGSGGARTGELFF.

The V gene is TRBV5-1, the J gene TRBJ2-2, with a weak D call TRBD2 (6 bases). Between the trimmed V and J ends, which lost 0 bases and 4 bases, there was a span of 13 bases. Looked up from germline, CDR1 is SGHRS and CDR2 is YFSETQ. The CDR3 length is 16 residues. As DNA, the CDR3 is TGCGCCAGCAGCTTGGTTAGCGGAGATATCACCGGGGAGCTGTTTTTT. Translation: CASSLVSGDITGELFF.

The rearrangement links TRBV23-1 to TRBJ2-7; TRBD2 matches at 7 bases. TRBV23-1 is an ORF for which the function is uncertain. The V gene end was trimmed by 7 bases and the J gene end by 2 bases; junction bases not matched to a gene: 8. The CDR3 covers 14 residues. The CDR3 reads CASTQGEGPYEQYF. CDR3 sequence (DNA): TGCGCCAGCACCCAAGGGGAGGGCCCCTACGAGCAGTACTTC.

The chain is built from TRBV5-1 and TRBJ2-7; TRBD1 matches 8 bases. Germline V gives CDR1 SGHRS, CDR2 YFSETQ. Trimming cost V 0 bases and J 4 bases; bases outside gene matches: 6. The CDR3 extends over 15 amino acids. The CDR3 region has the DNA TGCGCCAGCAGCTTGGGGACAGGGTTTTCGTACGAGCAGTACTTC. This sequence encodes CASSLGTGFSYEQYF.

The chain employs TRBV7-2 and TRBJ2-2; TRBD1 matches 10 bases. This CDR3 is built from 18 residues. Germline trimming cut 0 bases from V and 7 bases from J; bases unmatched to any gene: 11. CDR1 is SGHTA, CDR2 FQGNSA, per germline. CDR3 DNA sequence: TGTGCCAGCAGCTTAGCCATGACAGGGGGCCTAGGAGGCGGGGAGCTGTTTTTT. Translated: CASSLAMTGGLGGGELFF.

This rearrangement joins TRBV2 to TRBJ1-6; perhaps TRBD1 as D (5 bases). CDR3 length equals 15 residues. Germline V gives CDR1 SNHLY, CDR2 FYNNEI. V lost 8 bases and J lost 2, with 13 bases in between. Here the CDR3 DNA reads TGTGCCAGCGGGAAGGCAGGGCCCTATAATTCACCCCTCCACTTT. Translated: CASGKAGPYNSPLHF.

In DNA form, the CDR3 reads TGTGCCAGCAGCTTGAATAAGGGGACTAGGGTGGTGAGTGAGCAGTTCTTC. Its translation: CASSLNKGTRVVSEQFF. V gene TRBV5-4 combines with J gene TRBJ2-1, with 8 bases matching TRBD2. The CDR3 sequence is 17 residues long. Trimming removed 1 base from V and 9 bases from J; junction bases left unmatched: 15. The germline V gene has CDR1 SGHNT and CDR2 YYREEE (reference sequence).

V usage is TRBV11-2 and J usage is TRBJ2-7; 7 bases are a match to TRBD2. Looked up from germline, CDR1 is SGHAT and CDR2 is FQNNGV. This CDR3 is 16 amino acids long. The V gene end was trimmed by 3 bases and the J gene end by 0 bases; junction bases not matched to a gene: 8. CDR3 residues: CASSLGSSGSSYEQYF. DNA of the CDR3: TGTGCCAGCAGCTTGGGATCTAGCGGCAGCTCCTACGAGCAGTACTTC.

The chain combines TRBV27 with TRBJ2-2, with D tentatively TRBD1 (5 bases). The germline V and J ends were trimmed by 3 bases and 4 bases, with 18 bases remaining between them. CDR3 length equals 17 residues. The germline V gene has CDR1 MNHEY and CDR2 SMNVEV (reference sequence). The CDR3 spells CASSFFLQGTVTGELFF. Written as DNA, the CDR3 is TGTGCCAGCAGTTTTTTTCTTCAGGGTACGGTCACCGGGGAGCTGTTTTTT.

The chain uses TRBV7-9 and TRBJ1-1; no firm D call. Trimming removed 7 bases at V and 1 base at J, with 22 bases between. Germline V CDR1 and CDR2: SEHNR, FQNEAQ (reference sequence). The CDR3 extends over 17 amino acids. The chain's CDR3 is CASISPGDRSPNTEAFF. The DNA of the CDR3 is TGTGCCAGCATCAGTCCCGGGGATCGGTCGCCGAACACTGAAGCTTTCTTT. Combining the CDR3 with reference TRBV7-9 and TRBJ1-1 gives the whole variable domain DTGVSQNPRHKITKRGQNVTFRCDPISEHNRLYWYRQTLGQGPEFLTYFQNEAQLEKSRLLSDRFSAERPKGSFSTLEIQRTEQGDSAMYLCASISPGDRSPNTEAFFGQGTRLTVV.